What follows are 26 T cell receptor beta chains derived from one specimen sequenced in a study of cytomegalovirus exposure and HLA in healthy donors. With 60 Vbeta and 13 Jbeta primers, the PCR was carried out. Measured with immunoSEQ multiplex PCR; TCRdb has only the in-frame clones, and not every one. The sample consists of about 160,000 clones, 70% to 90% of them appearing once. The source material was PBMCs. The receptors were sampled from a woman aged 25 to 39 in good health and CMV-seronegative.

The chain links TRBV7-2 to TRBJ2-7; no reliable D call. The germline CDR1 and CDR2 sequences are SGHTA and FQGNSA. V lost 1 base and J 1 base, leaving 11 bases between the germline ends. The length of the CDR3 is 15 residues. As DNA, the CDR3 is TGTGCCAGCAGCTTAGGAGAGCCAGCGTCCTACGAGCAGTACTTC. Its protein product is CASSLGEPASYEQYF.

V usage is TRBV27 and J usage is TRBJ2-7; unclear D gene. The V and J ends lost 3 bases and 2 bases respectively, with 11 bases between them. Germline V gene data show CDR1 as MNHEY and CDR2 as SMNVEV (reference sequence). This CDR3 has 14 residues. The CDR3 loop reads CASSFSGPAYEQYF. The CDR3 DNA follows: TGTGCCAGCAGTTTCTCCGGTCCTGCCTACGAGCAGTACTTC.

This chain uses TRBV18 with TRBJ1-2; maybe TRBD1 (5 bases). The germline V and J ends were trimmed by 0 bases and 4 bases, with 12 bases remaining between them. This CDR3 spans 15 amino acids. Germline V lookup: CDR1 KGHSH, CDR2 LQKENI. CDR3 nucleotide sequence: TGTGCCAGCTCACCACCGGAGACAGCCGGCTATGGCTACACCTTC. Translating it yields CASSPPETAGYGYTF.

This clone was counted between two and nine times. The chain recombines TRBV7-9 with TRBJ1-4; D is uncertain. V was clipped by 2 bases and J by 5 bases, with 12 bases between them. Germline V gene sequence: CDR1 SEHNR, CDR2 FQNEAQ (reference sequence). This CDR3 has 15 amino acids. The CDR3 is CASSLWNGVNEKLFF. The CDR3 DNA reads TGTGCCAGCAGCTTATGGAACGGAGTAAATGAAAAACTGTTTTTT.

This clone showed up just once. V usage is TRBV21-1 and J usage is TRBJ2-7; the table's D gene call, TRBD1, was not cross checked with the DNA. TRBV21-1 is described as a pseudogene. The CDR3 is 15 residues long. CDR3 amino acids: CASRRAPDSSYEQYF. The CDR3 nucleotides read TGTGCCAGCAGGAGGGCCCCGGACAGCTCCTACGAGCAGTACTTC.

The chain recombines TRBV7-9 with TRBJ1-1; TRBD1 agrees at 12 bases. CDR3 size: 14 residues. Germline CDR1 and CDR2: SEHNR and FQNEAQ (reference sequence). The V and J ends lost 5 bases and 10 bases, in that order; junction bases with no gene match: 8. DNA for the CDR3: TGTGCCAGCAGCCCCGGGACAGGGGGCTTTGGAGCTTTCTTT. Its protein is CASSPGTGGFGAFF. The full variable domain, completed using reference TRBV7-9 and TRBJ1-1, is DTGVSQNPRHKITKRGQNVTFRCDPISEHNRLYWYRQTLGQGPEFLTYFQNEAQLEKSRLLSDRFSAERPKGSFSTLEIQRTEQGDSAMYLCASSPGTGGFGAFFGQGTRLTVV.

The chain has TRBV5-6 and TRBJ2-2; 10 bases map to TRBD1. V gave up 0 bases and J gave up 5 bases; unmatched junction bases: 4. CDR1 and CDR2 (germline): SGHDT, YYEEEE. The CDR3 runs to 16 residues. CDR3 region: CASSLGGQGLTGELFF. CDR3 sequence (DNA): TGTGCCAGCAGCTTGGGGGGACAGGGGTTGACCGGGGAGCTGTTTTTT.

The chain links TRBV15 to TRBJ2-1; weak D call: TRBD2 (5 bases). In germline, CDR1 is LNHNV, CDR2 YYDKDF (reference sequence). The CDR3 contains 21 residues. Trimming stripped 0 bases from V and 0 bases from J, with 24 bases between. CDR3 in DNA: TGTGCCACCAGCAGAGAAAATCTACGGGAATACTGGTACGGCTCCTACAATGAGCAGTTCTTC. Encoded protein: CATSRENLREYWYGSYNEQFF.

This chain joins TRBV7-9 and TRBJ2-7; 14 positions agree with TRBD2. In germline, CDR1 is SEHNR, CDR2 FQNEAQ (reference sequence). CDR3 length: 17 amino acids. V gave up 5 bases and J gave up 2 bases; unmatched junction bases: 8. The CDR3 nucleotides are TGTGCCAGCAGCGGGACTAGCGGGAGATTGAAGGCCTACGAGCAGTACTTC. This sequence encodes CASSGTSGRLKAYEQYF.

The V call is TRBV28, the J call TRBJ2-2; D is uncertain. The CDR3 sequence is 12 residues long. Trimming pared 7 bases from V and 9 bases from J, leaving 12 bases between. Germline assignment: CDR1 MDHEN and CDR2 SYDVKM. The CDR3 region has the DNA TGTGCCAGCACCGCGCCACCCCGGGAGCTGTTTTTT. It is translated as CASTAPPRELFF.

The V call is TRBV7-8, the J call TRBJ2-7, with D possibly matching TRBD2 (5 bases). The germline gives CDR1 SGHVS, CDR2 FQNEAQ. Trimming shortened V by 5 bases and J by 0 bases, and 11 bases separated the two germline ends. The CDR3 length is 14 residues. Written as DNA, the CDR3 is TGTGCCAGCAGCGCCGGGGATGGCTCCTACGAGCAGTACTTC. Its translation is CASSAGDGSYEQYF.

This sequence joins TRBV4-1 and TRBJ1-1; possibly TRBD1 for D (6 bases). Per the germline V gene, CDR1 is MGHRA and CDR2 is YSYEKL. V was trimmed by 4 bases and J by 2 bases, leaving 11 bases between them. CDR3 length: 14 amino acids. The CDR3 nucleotides are TGCGCCAGCAGCCGTCCGGACAGAAACACTGAAGCTTTCTTT. Its translation: CASSRPDRNTEAFF.

The CDR3: CASSRLAGSTDTQYF. CDR3 nucleotide sequence: TGTGCCAGTAGCCGGCTAGCGGGGAGTACAGATACGCAGTATTTT. The gene calls are TRBV19 and TRBJ2-3; 9 nucleotides line up with TRBD2. V shed 6 bases, J shed 3 bases, and the junction held 7 bases outside the gene matches. The CDR3 runs to 15 residues. The germline CDR1 and CDR2 sequences are LNHDA and SQIVND (reference sequence).

The chain is built from TRBV11-2 and TRBJ2-2; TRBD1 matches at 9 bases. Losses at the gene ends were 5 bases for V and 5 bases for J; bases not matched to a gene: 9. Germline loops: CDR1 SGHAT, CDR2 FQNNGV. CDR3 length: 16 amino acids. This CDR3 is CASSPFTGGSTGELFF. The CDR3 DNA is TGTGCCAGCAGCCCATTTACAGGGGGCAGTACCGGGGAGCTGTTTTTT.

The rearrangement links TRBV30 to TRBJ2-7, with 8 bases matching TRBD2. Germline values: CDR1 GTSNPN, CDR2 SVGIG (reference sequence). The CDR3 contains 13 residues. J gave up 6 bases and V 4 bases, and 8 bases lay outside the gene matches. Here the CDR3 DNA reads TGTGCCTGGAATCCAGCGGGAGTCTCCGAGCAGTACTTC. It translates to CAWNPAGVSEQYF.

The CDR3 nucleotides read TGTGCCAGCAGTCCACTAGCGGGAGGCGACAATGAGCAGTTCTTC. Translated, it gives CASSPLAGGDNEQFF. The rearrangement links TRBV27 to TRBJ2-1; 12 bases align to TRBD2. The germline V gene has CDR1 MNHEY and CDR2 SMNVEV (reference sequence). This CDR3 has 15 amino acids. Trimming took 5 bases from V and 5 from J; bases not matched to a gene: 4.

This sequence joins TRBV11-2 and TRBJ1-2; 8 bases match TRBD1. After removal of 4 bases from V and 6 bases from J, the junction contained 4 bases not matched to a gene. The CDR3 consists of 13 residues. Per germline, CDR1 SGHAT and CDR2 FQNNGV. For the CDR3, the DNA is TGTGCCAGCAGCTCGCGGACAGGGAATGGCTACACCTTC. It codes for CASSSRTGNGYTF.

There are a few counts of this clone. The chain combines TRBV2 with TRBJ1-1, with TRBD1 matching 7 bases. J gave up 5 bases and V 7 bases, and 10 bases lay outside the gene matches. Per germline, CDR1 SNHLY and CDR2 FYNNEI. The CDR3 is made up of 14 amino acids. The CDR3 nucleotides are TGTGCCAGCATCCGCAGGGGGGTGGGAACTGAAGCTTTCTTT. This sequence encodes CASIRRGVGTEAFF.

V is TRBV5-1 and J is TRBJ2-7; maybe TRBD2 (6 bases). The CDR3 loop spans 14 amino acids. V was cut by 2 bases and J by 5 bases, with 14 bases left in between. CDR1 and CDR2 from the germline V gene are SGHRS and YFSETQ. Here the CDR3 reads CASSFRGESHEQYF. Written as DNA, the CDR3 is TGCGCCAGCAGCTTCCGCGGGGAATCCCACGAGCAGTACTTC.

This clone was recorded a few times. The chain couples TRBV5-1 to TRBJ1-1; D remains unclear. V was pared by 6 bases and J by 3 bases, with 15 bases between. From germline, CDR1 is SGHRS and CDR2 YFSETQ. CDR3 length: 14 amino acids. The CDR3 DNA is TGCGCCAGCACCCCATCCGGGAGGGACACTGAAGCTTTCTTT. Protein sequence: CASTPSGRDTEAFF.

This rearrangement joins TRBV19 to TRBJ1-4, with D possibly being TRBD1 (6 bases). This CDR3 comprises 14 residues. The germline V gene has CDR1 LNHDA and CDR2 SQIVND (reference sequence). The V and J ends lost 8 bases and 7 bases respectively, with 17 bases between them. CDR3 sequence reads: CASLRNRESEKLFF. CDR3 DNA sequence: TGTGCCAGTTTGAGGAACAGGGAGTCTGAAAAACTGTTTTTT.

The rearrangement joins TRBV9 to TRBJ2-3; 9 bases are shared with TRBD1. CDR3 length equals 18 residues. Unmatched junction bases numbered 14, after V lost 4 bases and J lost 2 bases. CDR1 SGDLS and CDR2 YYNGEE come from the germline V gene. Written as DNA, the CDR3 is TGTGCCAGCAGCCCCACCCCCTTCGGGACAGGGATCACAGATACGCAGTATTTT. Translating gives CASSPTPFGTGITDTQYF. The full variable domain, in which reference TRBV9 and TRBJ2-3 provide the parts outside the CDR3, is DSGVTQTPKHLITATGQRVTLRCSPRSGDLSVYWYQQSLDQGLQFLIQYYNGEERAKGNILERFSAQQFPDLHSELNLSSLELGDSALYFCASSPTPFGTGITDTQYFGPGTRLTVL.

The chain recombines TRBV19 with TRBJ2-4, with 14 bases fitting TRBD2. Germline V CDR1 and CDR2: LNHDA, SQIVND (reference sequence). This CDR3 comprises 21 residues. The ends lost 1 base at V and 5 bases at J; junction bases unmatched: 16. CDR3 in DNA: TGTGCCAGTAGTATAGGGGGGGGACTAGCGGGAGTTAGGTCGAAGCAAAACATTCAGTACTTC. Translating gives CASSIGGGLAGVRSKQNIQYF.

The rearrangement links TRBV25-1 to TRBJ1-2, with 7 positions matching TRBD1. V lost 4 bases and J lost 2; bases outside the gene matches: 1. From germline, CDR1 is MGHDK and CDR2 SYGVNS. The CDR3 is 13 amino acids. The CDR3 bases are TGTGCCAGCAGTGTACAGGGGAACTATGGCTACACCTTC. Its protein is CASSVQGNYGYTF.

In its sample, this clone was seen a few times. The chain combines TRBV2 with TRBJ1-4; D uncertain. The germline V gene encodes CDR1 SNHLY and CDR2 FYNNEI. The CDR3 contains 14 residues. V was shortened by 4 bases and J by 2 bases, with 8 bases between the two germline ends. DNA for the CDR3: TGTGCCAGCAGTGTAGGAGGGACTAATGAAAAACTGTTTTTT. Translated, it gives CASSVGGTNEKLFF.

The chain employs TRBV7-9 and TRBJ2-1; 7 bases line up with TRBD2. Germline V lookup: CDR1 SEHNR, CDR2 FQNEAQ (reference sequence). Unmatched junction bases numbered 5, after V lost 5 bases and J lost 4 bases. This CDR3 has 14 residues. The CDR3 DNA sequence: TGTGCCAGCAGCAGGGGAGGGGAGTACAATGAGCAGTTCTTC. Translating it yields CASSRGGEYNEQFF.